This T cell receptor beta chain was captured in a study of blood T cell repertoires in COVID-19. On the study more broadly: Whether acute or convalescent, the COVID-19 samples came from the United States, Italy and Spain. From T cells, B-cell-depleted T cells, or PBMCs came the material, which was cDNA or gDNA.

Germline V gene data show CDR1 as MNHEY and CDR2 as SVGAGI. The V and J ends lost 6 bases and 7 bases, in that order; junction bases with no gene match: 5. This CDR3 has 12 residues. Original data processing: Estimation of nucleated cell counts was performed using reference gene primer amplification. The protocol was immunoSEQ multiplex PCR, while the TCRdb copy is restricted to in-frame clones and leaves out a portion. V, J and clone size reflect that table, while D and trimming were determined from the DNA. This sample has roughly 120,000 clones, with more than 75% found just once. The chain uses TRBV6-5 and TRBJ1-2; 7 nucleotides match TRBD1. The TCR comes from a man aged 45-65 years with active COVID-19. The sequenced sample consisted of peripheral blood. CDR3 sequence (DNA): TGTGCCAGCAGCCTAACAGGGGCTGGCTACACCTTC. Protein product: CASSLTGAGYTF.